This T cell receptor beta chain came from a study of blood T cell repertoires in COVID-19. As for the study in general: Sites in the United States, Italy and Spain provided acute and convalescent COVID-19 samples. PBMCs, B-cell-depleted T cells, or T cells provided the cDNA or gDNA that made up the material.

Source study methods: Cell counts per sample came from amplifying reference gene primers. The table came from immunoSEQ multiplex PCR; TCRdb's copy has only in-frame clones and leaves some out. That table gives V, J and clone size, and the DNA gave D and trimming. This table has around 65,000 clones, roughly 80% appearing once. V lost 2 bases, J lost 3 bases, and 7 bases lay in between. CDR3 length equals 13 residues. CDR1 is MDHEN and CDR2 is SYDVKM in the germline V gene. The J gene is TRBJ1-1, the V gene TRBV28; D remains unclear. The sequenced sample consisted of peripheral blood. This TCR was sampled from a human donor in a cohort sampled during active COVID-19. The CDR3 nucleotides are TGTGCCAGCAGTTTACAGGCTTACACTGAAGCTTTCTTT. Its translation: CASSLQAYTEAFF.